This T cell receptor beta chain came from a study of T cell repertoires in cytomegalovirus infection (dated by TCRdb to about 2019). Regarding the study in general: Donor HLA type was relevant to the analysis, because carriage of CMV infection together with the matching HLA type was indicated by public TCR beta signatures.

This clonotype was recorded at least ten times. The target of this receptor is not known. Base quality data are lacking; no much larger clone is found one base away. TCRdb lists the instrument as Illumina HiSeq 1500. The raw public reads went through TCRdb reprocessing: fastp at Q25, MiXCR clone calling, in-frame beta chains kept. Entries are consolidated by CDR3 protein sequence, retaining the most common genes and DNA. The sample profile shows more than 500,000 distinct CDR3 sequences; 15% to 20% of them were found once. The ten largest clones capture around 25% of the sample. Summary of the overall study and its limitations: In the ex vivo response, HLA-C-restricted CMV-specific TCR beta clonotypes were dominant, and in two of eight donors the single most frequent clonotype came from this HLA-C-restricted group. In both this cohort and an independent cohort of 352 donors, the cumulative frequency of public TCR beta family members distinguished carriers of CMV infection plus the relevant HLA type.

The CDR3 runs 15 amino acids, cysteine and phenylalanine included. The kept DNA is CDR3 alone, 45 bases in frame from the first base. V is cut by 5 bases and J by 5 bases, and the space between the germline ends is 16 bases. CDR1 SGHAT and CDR2 FQNNGV were looked up in the germline V gene. Material for sequencing was CD8+ T cells from PBMCs. The origin of this receptor is a human donor in good health (CMV status not recorded). Some clones in this sample may be carry-over from other donors' samples. The chain employs TRBV11-2 and TRBJ2-1; the D gene lacks a confident call. The CDR3 has the sequence CASSPPRAPNNEQFF. The DNA sequence is given as TGTGCCAGCAGCCCCCCTAGGGCCCCTAACAATGAGCAGTTCTTC.